The subject of this entry is one TCR beta chain. The CDR3 consists of 14 residues. CDR1 MNHEY and CDR2 SMNVEV come from the germline V gene (reference sequence). With 8 bases removed from V and 6 bases from J, the gap between germline ends came to 17 bases. The data belong to a study of shared clonotypes between healthy human individuals. Assay execution took place at the deep level. Data came from immunoSEQ multiplex PCR; TCRdb stores just in-frame clones and leaves some out. This repertoire shows roughly 1,600,000 clones, approximately 98.5% found once; its top ten account for roughly 0.35%. This clonotype was obtained from a man aged 25-45 years in good health. V usage is TRBV27 and J usage is TRBJ2-1; weak D call: TRBD2 (6 bases). Sequencing was carried out using naive CD4+ T cells sorted from blood. As to subset: CD45RA+ positively selected. The CDR3 coding sequence is TGTGCCAGCGGTCTAGCGAAGGGGACCAATGAGCAGTTCTTC. Translated: CASGLAKGTNEQFF.